The 28 T cell receptor beta chains below all came from one sample that was sequenced in a study of blood T cell repertoires in COVID-19. Using immunoSEQ multiplex PCR, the repertoire was profiled, and TCRdb retains in-frame clones only, with some absent. The sample contains approximately 85,000 clones, 70% to 90% of which appear only once. The sample taken for sequencing was peripheral blood. These receptors originate from a man aged 45-65 years with active or convalescent COVID-19.

The rearrangement joins TRBV5-1 to TRBJ1-2; TRBD1 agrees at 10 bases. The V segment lost 3 bases and the J segment 4 bases; nucleotides outside the gene matches: 3. This CDR3 has 14 amino acids. The V gene's germline CDR1 is SGHRS and CDR2 YFSETQ. The CDR3 DNA is TGCGCCAGCAGCTCCGGACAGGGGGTCTATGGCTACACCTTC. The encoded protein is CASSSGQGVYGYTF.

This clone was seen only once. The chain uses TRBV18 and TRBJ2-2; TRBD1 matches at 9 bases. The CDR3 runs 17 residues. V was pared by 4 bases and J by 6 bases, with 12 bases of the junction left unmatched. Germline V CDR1 and CDR2: KGHSH, LQKENI. The CDR3 DNA sequence: TGTGCCAGCTCACGCGACAGGGGGAGCGGTTTCGCCGGGGAGCTGTTTTTT. Its translation: CASSRDRGSGFAGELFF.

This clone has a single count. CDR3 amino acids: CATSDGVSANVLTF. Here the CDR3 DNA reads TGTGCCACCAGTGACGGGGTATCGGCCAACGTCCTGACTTTC. This chain connects TRBV24-1 to TRBJ2-6; tentative D call: TRBD2 (5 bases). This CDR3 spans 14 amino acids. The germline gives CDR1 KGHDR, CDR2 SFDVKD. Trimming removed 4 bases at V and 6 bases at J, with 9 bases between.

The CDR3 reads CAQGTSVRNYGYTF. The CDR3 bases are TGTGCCCAGGGGACCAGTGTACGTAACTATGGCTACACCTTC. The rearrangement links TRBV30 to TRBJ1-2, with D possibly TRBD1 on 6 matching bases. V was pared by 8 bases and J by 1 base, with 17 bases between. Germline V CDR1 and CDR2: GTSNPN, SVGIG (reference sequence). The CDR3 is 14 residues long.

This clone appeared a single time. The chain joins TRBV5-1 to TRBJ2-3; 13 bases agree with TRBD2. Germline CDR1 reads SGHRS; CDR2 reads YFSETQ. The CDR3 spans 18 residues. The V segment lost 0 bases and the J segment 5 bases; nucleotides outside the gene matches: 9. CDR3 coding DNA: TGCGCCAGCAGCTTGGCCCTAACTAGCGGGGGGGCGGGAGATACGCAGTATTTT. Translation gives CASSLALTSGGAGDTQYF.

This chain uses TRBV5-1 with TRBJ1-5; 7 bases match TRBD1. This CDR3 is built from 15 residues. CDR1 and CDR2 from the germline V gene are SGHRS and YFSETQ. J was trimmed by 6 bases and V by 0 bases; bases with no gene match: 6. The CDR3 here is CASSLVGGEGQPQHF. CDR3 nucleotides: TGCGCCAGCAGCTTGGTAGGGGGCGAGGGTCAGCCCCAGCATTTT. Based on the CDR3 plus reference TRBV5-1 and TRBJ1-5, the full variable domain is KAGVTQTPRYLIKTRGQQVTLSCSPISGHRSVSWYQQTPGQGLQFLFEYFSETQRNKGNFPGRFSGRQFSNSRSEMNVSTLELGDSALYLCASSLVGGEGQPQHFGDGTRLSIL.

The rearrangement uses TRBV2 and TRBJ2-5; a weak D match, TRBD2 (6 bases). CDR3 size: 14 residues. In germline, CDR1 is SNHLY, CDR2 FYNNEI. The V end lost 5 bases, the J end lost 2 bases, and 12 bases lay between the germline ends. The CDR3 spells CASSSREKQETQYF. In DNA, the CDR3 is TGTGCCAGCAGTAGCCGGGAGAAACAAGAGACCCAGTACTTC.

The chain carries TRBV6-2 or TRBV6-3 and TRBJ2-7, with 7 positions matching TRBD2. The CDR3 loop spans 14 amino acids. From germline, CDR1 is MNHEY and CDR2 SVGEGT. V lost 2 bases and J lost 3; bases outside the gene matches: 4. CDR3: CASSYNGGGYEQYF. CDR3 in DNA: TGTGCCAGCAGTTACAACGGCGGGGGCTACGAGCAGTACTTC.

The chain has TRBV24-1 and TRBJ2-1, with 11 bases that match TRBD2. CDR3 size: 19 residues. Trimming cost V 4 bases and J 4 bases; bases outside gene matches: 14. The V gene's germline CDR1 is KGHDR and CDR2 SFDVKD. CDR3 coding DNA: TGTGCCACCAGTGACTTTACTAGCGGGGGACAGGACAAGTACAATGAGCAGTTCTTC. Encoded protein: CATSDFTSGGQDKYNEQFF.

This clone was found a few times. The chain has TRBV28 and TRBJ1-3, with 10 bases that match TRBD1. CDR1 is MDHEN and CDR2 is SYDVKM in the germline V gene. The CDR3 contains 15 residues. J was trimmed by 3 bases and V by 6 bases; bases with no gene match: 5. As DNA, the CDR3 is TGTGCCAGCAGAAGACAGGGGGCGTTTGGAAACACCATATATTTT. Residues: CASRRQGAFGNTIYF.

The chain employs TRBV18 and TRBJ2-7; 9 nucleotides line up with TRBD2. Germline V lookup: CDR1 KGHSH, CDR2 LQKENI. CDR3 length: 14 residues. V lost 2 bases, J lost 4 bases, and 3 bases stayed unmatched. CDR3 protein: CASSPSSGVYEQYF. The CDR3 nucleotides are TGTGCCAGCTCACCATCTAGCGGGGTTTACGAGCAGTACTTC.

CDR3 DNA sequence: TGTGCCAGCAGCCCCGGGAGAGTGAGGGTCTATGAGCAGTTCTTC. It translates to CASSPGRVRVYEQFF. This sequence joins TRBV3-1 (or the pseudogene TRBV3-2) and TRBJ2-1, with D perhaps TRBD2 (6 bases). The V gene lost 4 bases and the J gene lost 8 bases, with 18 bases spanning the gap. The CDR3 has 15 amino acids. Germline V gene data show CDR1 as LGHDT and CDR2 as YNNKEL (reference sequence).

The chain recombines TRBV14 with TRBJ2-5; maybe TRBD2 (5 bases). Deletions cut 4 bases from V and 5 bases from J, with 11 bases between. The CDR3 consists of 13 residues. CDR1 and CDR2 (germline): SGHDN, FVKESK. The CDR3 region has the DNA TGTGCCAGCAGCCGGGAGATTGAGGAGACCCAGTACTTC. As protein: CASSREIEETQYF.

V and J are TRBV5-4 and TRBJ1-1; 9 nucleotides align to TRBD1. Germline CDR1 SGHNT, CDR2 YYREEE (reference sequence). The CDR3 spans 15 residues. The ends lost 4 bases at V and 1 base at J; junction bases unmatched: 5. In DNA, the CDR3 is TGTGCCAGCAGCGGCCAGGGACAGGGGAACACTGAAGCTTTCTTT. It specifies CASSGQGQGNTEAFF.

This clone was detected a few times. V gene TRBV4-1 combines with J gene TRBJ2-1, with 15 nucleotides matching TRBD2. J gave up 12 bases and V 0 bases, and 3 bases lay outside the gene matches. The CDR3 has 15 amino acids. Germline lookup yields CDR1 MGHRA and CDR2 YSYEKL. The CDR3 DNA follows: TGCGCCAGCAGCCAAGAGGGACTAGCGGGAGGCGGGCAGTTCTTC. Protein: CASSQEGLAGGGQFF.

The V call is TRBV5-1, the J call TRBJ2-7, with 7 positions matching TRBD1. CDR3 length: 15 residues. With V trimmed by 0 bases and J by 1 base, 4 bases remained unmatched. Germline V gene sequence: CDR1 SGHRS, CDR2 YFSETQ. CDR3 sequence (DNA): TGCGCCAGCAGCTTGGACGGACAGGTTTCCTACGAGCAGTACTTC. Protein sequence: CASSLDGQVSYEQYF.

The V and J genes are TRBV19 and TRBJ1-5; D gene ambiguous. CDR1 is LNHDA and CDR2 is SQIVND in the germline V gene (reference sequence). V was cut by 5 bases and J by 0 bases, with 14 bases left in between. The CDR3 loop spans 16 amino acids. Written as DNA, the CDR3 is TGTGCCAGTAGTTTCAGCCCTGGGAGTAGCAATCAGCCCCAGCATTTT. Its translation is CASSFSPGSSNQPQHF.

V gene TRBV18 combines with J gene TRBJ1-3; TRBD1 might be the D (6 bases). CDR3 length: 15 residues. CDR1 and CDR2 from the germline V gene are KGHSH and LQKENI. V was pared by 3 bases and J by 0 bases, with 9 bases between. The CDR3 spells CASSPGQGSGNTIYF. The CDR3 DNA follows: TGTGCCAGCTCACCGGGACAAGGCTCTGGAAACACCATATATTTT.

J is TRBJ1-3 and V is TRBV25-1; D might be TRBD1 (5 bases). CDR1 is MGHDK, CDR2 SYGVNS, per germline. The V end lost 5 bases, the J end lost 1 base, and 9 bases lay between the germline ends. The CDR3 covers 14 residues. CDR3 sequence: CASSSRTSGNTIYF. As DNA, the CDR3 is TGTGCCAGCAGTAGTCGGACATCTGGAAACACCATATATTTT. Drawing the rest from reference TRBV25-1 and TRBJ1-3, the complete variable domain is EADIYQTPRYLVIGTGKKITLECSQTMGHDKMYWYQQDPGMELHLIHYSYGVNSTEKGDLSSESTVSRIRTEHFPLTLESARPSHTSQYLCASSSRTSGNTIYFGEGSWLTVV.

This clone came up once. The chain uses TRBV19 and TRBJ2-2; 8 positions agree with TRBD1. The junction had 13 bases not matched to a gene; V was cut back by 5 bases and J by 2 bases. The CDR3 has 18 amino acids. From germline, CDR1 is LNHDA and CDR2 SQIVND (reference sequence). The CDR3 reads CASSPRTGRDVNTGELFF. The CDR3, as DNA: TGTGCCAGTAGTCCCCGGACAGGGAGAGACGTAAACACCGGGGAGCTGTTTTTT.

This chain uses TRBV6-5 with TRBJ2-3, with TRBD2 matching 8 bases. Germline V CDR1 and CDR2: MNHEY, SVGAGI. V shed 6 bases and J 5 bases; nucleotides not matched to a gene: 7. CDR3 length: 14 residues. The DNA for the CDR3 is TGTGCCAGCAGATATAGCGGGGCGGGAGATACGCAGTATTTT. Amino acid sequence: CASRYSGAGDTQYF.

This chain connects TRBV5-8 to TRBJ1-1; no firm D call. The CDR3 covers 14 residues. Germline V lookup: CDR1 SGHTS, CDR2 YDEGEE. V was cut by 1 base and J by 4 bases, with 11 bases left in between. Here the CDR3 reads CASSLLTLGTEAFF. The CDR3 DNA reads as TGTGCCAGCAGCTTGCTGACTTTGGGCACTGAAGCTTTCTTT.

The chain uses TRBV19 and TRBJ2-2; 11 bases align to TRBD2. Germline V gene sequence: CDR1 LNHDA, CDR2 SQIVND (reference sequence). Unmatched junction bases numbered 9, after V lost 3 bases and J lost 3 bases. This CDR3 comprises 18 residues. CDR3 sequence: CASSIRGQGLADTGELFF. CDR3 in DNA: TGTGCCAGTAGTATTCGGGGACAGGGACTAGCGGACACCGGGGAGCTGTTTTTT.

The V gene is TRBV9, the J gene TRBJ2-7; the D gene is possibly TRBD1 (6 bases). Trimming left V 3 bases short and J 5 bases short, with 15 bases between. This CDR3 is built from 14 residues. The germline gives CDR1 SGDLS, CDR2 YYNGEE. CDR3 protein: CASSATTGLNEQYF. The DNA for the CDR3 is TGTGCCAGCAGCGCCACCACAGGGCTGAACGAGCAGTACTTC.

The CDR3 loop is CASSLEAGGTYYEQYF. The CDR3 coding sequence is TGTGCCAGCAGCTTAGAAGCGGGGGGGACCTACTACGAGCAGTACTTC. The chain couples TRBV7-2 to TRBJ2-7, with 10 bases that match TRBD2. Trimming cost V 1 base and J 3 bases; bases outside gene matches: 6. Germline V gene lookup returns CDR1 SGHTA and CDR2 FQGNSA. The CDR3 contains 16 residues.

CDR3 protein: CASSAAGAGANTEAFF. CDR3 nucleotide sequence: TGTGCCAGCAGTGCGGCCGGGGCAGGGGCTAACACTGAAGCTTTCTTT. The chain is built from TRBV25-1 and TRBJ1-1, with D perhaps matching TRBD1 (6 bases). Germline CDR1 reads MGHDK; CDR2 reads SYGVNS. This CDR3 region has 16 residues. V lost 4 bases and J lost 2, with 17 bases in between. Using reference TRBV25-1 and TRBJ1-1 for the parts outside the CDR3, the full variable domain is EADIYQTPRYLVIGTGKKITLECSQTMGHDKMYWYQQDPGMELHLIHYSYGVNSTEKGDLSSESTVSRIRTEHFPLTLESARPSHTSQYLCASSAAGAGANTEAFFGQGTRLTVV.

The chain couples TRBV6-2 or TRBV6-3 to TRBJ1-5, with TRBD1 identical over 10 bases. CDR3 size: 18 residues. CDR1 and CDR2 from the germline V gene are MNHEY and SVGEGT. The trim removed 2 bases at V and 1 base at J, leaving 8 bases unmatched. This CDR3 is CASSYPGQGLGSNQPQHF. The DNA for the CDR3 is TGTGCCAGCAGTTACCCGGGACAGGGGTTAGGGAGCAATCAGCCCCAGCATTTT.

This chain uses TRBV7-2 with TRBJ1-6; 9 nucleotides line up with TRBD1. V was clipped by 5 bases and J by 13 bases; unmatched bases: 12. CDR1 SGHTA and CDR2 FQGNSA come from the germline V gene. This CDR3 has 15 residues. The CDR3 loop is CASSTTPGQGRPLHF. In nucleotides, the CDR3 is TGTGCCAGCAGCACGACCCCGGGACAGGGACGTCCCCTCCACTTT. The whole variable domain, filled in from reference TRBV7-2 and TRBJ1-6, reads GAGVSQSPSNKVTEKGKDVELRCDPISGHTALYWYRQSLGQGLEFLIYFQGNSAPDKSGLPSDRFSAERTGGSVSTLTIQRTQQEDSAVYLCASSTTPGQGRPLHFGNGTRLTVT.